This section outlines one T cell receptor beta chain sequence together with its context. Assay used: immunoSEQ multiplex PCR; TCRdb lists only in-frame clones, some missing. This sample has about 960,000 clones, with approximately 80% found just once. CDR3 length: 13 residues. CDR1 is SGHNT, CDR2 YYREEE, per germline (reference sequence). Trimming took 4 bases from V and 8 from J, leaving 15 bases between them. The data originate from a study of shared clonotypes between healthy human individuals. Sequenced: memory CD4+ T cells sorted from blood. Regarding subset: CD45RA-negative fraction. The chain joins TRBV5-4 to TRBJ1-2; D is undetermined. The receptor was derived from a man aged 18 to 30 in good health. In nucleotides, the CDR3 is TGTGCCAGCAGCCAGCAGTCATTGTCCGGCTACACCTTC. It encodes CASSQQSLSGYTF. The full variable domain, its missing parts supplied by reference TRBV5-4 and TRBJ1-2, is ETGVTQSPTHLIKTRGQQVTLRCSSQSGHNTVSWYQQALGQGPQFIFQYYREEENGRGNFPPRFSGLQFPNYSSELNVNALELDDSALYLCASSQQSLSGYTFGSGTRLTVV.